Below, 23 T cell receptor beta chains from the same sample are listed, as sequenced in a study of blood T cell repertoires in COVID-19. This table comes from immunoSEQ multiplex PCR, and its TCRdb copy is limited to in-frame clones, with some not included. The profile shows fewer than 150,000 clones, approximately 85% of them singletons. The source material was peripheral blood. These TCRs come from a human donor in a cohort sampled during active COVID-19.

The chain links TRBV7-2 to TRBJ2-1; 9 nucleotides line up with TRBD2. Unmatched junction bases numbered 7, after V lost 0 bases and J lost 7 bases. This CDR3 spans 16 amino acids. Germline V CDR1 and CDR2: SGHTA, FQGNSA. Here the CDR3 DNA reads TGTGCCAGCAGCTTAGCTGGCGGGGGGGTCGCGAATGAGCAGTTCTTC. Translation: CASSLAGGGVANEQFF.

The rearrangement joins TRBV12-5 to TRBJ2-7; 7 nucleotides agree with TRBD1. J was trimmed by 6 bases and V by 10 bases; bases with no gene match: 18. Per the germline V gene, CDR1 is LGHNT and CDR2 is FRNRAP. The CDR3 is 15 residues long. CDR3: CATLPTGAARGEQYF. The DNA of the CDR3 is TGTGCTACCCTACCTACAGGGGCCGCCCGGGGCGAGCAGTACTTC. Complete variable domain (other parts from reference TRBV12-5 and TRBJ2-7): DARVTQTPRHKVTEMGQEVTMRCQPILGHNTVFWYRQTMMQGLELLAYFRNRAPLDDSGMPKDRFSAEMPDATLATLKIQPSEPRDSAVYFCATLPTGAARGEQYFGPGTRLTVT.

This chain links TRBV5-8 with TRBJ1-1; TRBD1 matches 7 bases. With 1 base clipped from V and 10 bases from J, the junction kept 7 bases outside the gene matches. This CDR3 is built from 13 residues. The germline V gene has CDR1 SGHTS and CDR2 YDEGEE. The CDR3 region is CASSLNRDSGAFF. The CDR3 DNA follows: TGTGCCAGCAGCTTGAATCGGGACAGTGGAGCTTTCTTT.

The V and J genes are TRBV28 and TRBJ2-3; 8 positions match TRBD2. The germline gives CDR1 MDHEN, CDR2 SYDVKM. J lost 6 bases, V lost 7 bases, and 12 bases had no gene match. The CDR3 extends over 15 amino acids. The CDR3 DNA is TGTGCCAGCAAAACGACCGGGGGGGCATCGGATACGCAGTATTTT. Translation gives CASKTTGGASDTQYF.

J is TRBJ2-2 and V is TRBV7-9; the match to TRBD1 covers 9 bases. The germline gives CDR1 SEHNR, CDR2 FQNEAQ (reference sequence). The trim removed 1 base at V and 4 bases at J, leaving 13 bases unmatched. The CDR3 runs to 19 residues. CDR3 in DNA: TGTGCCAGCAGCTTAGGCGGCGGGACAGGGTCAGGTCCCACCGGGGAGCTGTTTTTT. Its translation: CASSLGGGTGSGPTGELFF.

The J gene is TRBJ2-5, the V gene TRBV5-1; D not resolved. The CDR3 runs to 17 residues. Trimming cost V 0 bases and J 5 bases, with 20 bases left between them. Germline lookup yields CDR1 SGHRS and CDR2 YFSETQ. The CDR3 DNA follows: TGCGCCAGCAGCTTGGCCCCCGGGTCCGACTCACGGGAGACCCAGTACTTC. Translated: CASSLAPGSDSRETQYF.

The V call is TRBV3-1 (or the pseudogene TRBV3-2), the J call TRBJ2-7, with D perhaps matching TRBD2 (6 bases). The CDR3 sequence is 14 residues long. V dropped 5 bases and J dropped 3 bases, with 14 bases sitting between them. Germline V lookup: CDR1 LGHDT, CDR2 YNNKEL (reference sequence). CDR3 amino acids: CASSSRENSYEQYF. The CDR3 bases are TGTGCCAGCAGCTCCCGGGAGAACAGCTACGAGCAGTACTTC.

The chain combines TRBV27 with TRBJ2-2; weak D call: TRBD1 (5 bases). CDR1 is MNHEY, CDR2 SMNVEV, per germline (reference sequence). The V gene lost 7 bases and the J gene lost 7 bases, with 16 bases spanning the gap. The CDR3 has 14 amino acids. CDR3 amino acids: CASTRGQGVGELFF. The CDR3, as DNA: TGTGCCAGCACTAGGGGCCAGGGCGTCGGGGAGCTGTTTTTT.

The CDR3 DNA follows: TGCAGTGCAAAACAGGGCTATGGCTACACCTTC. It translates to CSAKQGYGYTF. This chain connects TRBV20-1 to TRBJ1-2, with D possibly being TRBD1 (6 bases). Germline loops: CDR1 DFQATT, CDR2 SNEGSKA (reference sequence). The CDR3 extends over 11 amino acids. Trimming took off 6 bases at V and 4 bases at J, with 9 bases between the two ends.

V gene TRBV9 combines with J gene TRBJ2-2; weak D call: TRBD1 (6 bases). V gave up 3 bases and J gave up 0 bases, with 9 bases separating them. Germline CDR1 reads SGDLS; CDR2 reads YYNGEE. CDR3 length equals 15 residues. CDR3 nucleotides: TGTGCCAGCAGCGCCGGGACAACGAACACCGGGGAGCTGTTTTTT. It is translated as CASSAGTTNTGELFF.

This clone occurred once. The chain employs TRBV7-6 and TRBJ1-1; no firm D call. V shed 9 bases and J shed 1 base, with 12 bases lying between them. The CDR3 spans 13 residues. The germline V gene has CDR1 SGHVS and CDR2 FNYEAQ. CDR3 DNA: TGTGCCAGTTCCGGGCGGGGGAACACTGAAGCTTTCTTT. This encodes CASSGRGNTEAFF.

CDR3 in DNA: TGCGCCAGCAGCTTTATCACAGGGGGCCTGGAGACCCAGTACTTC. It specifies CASSFITGGLETQYF. The chain uses TRBV5-1 and TRBJ2-5, with 9 nucleotides matching TRBD1. CDR1 is SGHRS, CDR2 YFSETQ, per germline. V trimming: 2 bases; J trimming: 5 bases; junction bases outside the gene matches: 7. This CDR3 spans 15 amino acids.

The J gene is TRBJ2-5, the V gene TRBV18; tentatively, D is TRBD1 (5 bases). The CDR3 contains 12 residues. Per the germline V gene, CDR1 is KGHSH and CDR2 is LQKENI. V was pared by 3 bases and J by 6 bases, with 8 bases between. In nucleotides, the CDR3 is TGTGCCAGCTCACCCCCGGACAAGACCCAGTACTTC. This sequence encodes CASSPPDKTQYF.

J is TRBJ1-5 and V is TRBV7-2; TRBD1 matches 8 bases. Per the germline V gene, CDR1 is SGHTA and CDR2 is FQGNSA. CDR3 size: 15 residues. Unmatched junction bases numbered 4, after V lost 0 bases and J lost 6 bases. DNA of the CDR3: TGTGCCAGCAGCTTAGCGACAGGGGTAACTCAGCCCCAGCATTTT. It encodes CASSLATGVTQPQHF.

The chain combines TRBV5-8 with TRBJ2-3; 9 bases are a match to TRBD1. Per germline, CDR1 SGHTS and CDR2 YDEGEE. The J segment lost 6 bases and the V segment lost 4 bases, leaving 12 bases of the junction unmatched. The CDR3 has 16 residues. CDR3 sequence: CASSPEGQGIRDTQYF. CDR3 coding DNA: TGTGCCAGCAGCCCGGAGGGACAGGGTATTAGGGATACGCAGTATTTT.

The chain employs TRBV29-1 and TRBJ1-1; a possible D gene is TRBD1 (6 bases). The germline CDR1 and CDR2 sequences are SQVTM and ANQGSEA. Trimming left V 5 bases short and J 0 bases short, with 19 bases between. There are 16 residues in the CDR3. The CDR3 DNA reads as TGCAGCGTTCCCGACACAGGGTCTTCCCTGAACACTGAAGCTTTCTTT. Translation gives CSVPDTGSSLNTEAFF.

V is TRBV7-2 and J is TRBJ1-2; TRBD1 aligns across 8 bases. This CDR3 has 13 residues. V was clipped by 10 bases and J by 4 bases; unmatched bases: 8. Germline CDR1 SGHTA, CDR2 FQGNSA. CDR3 sequence (DNA): TGTGCCACCAGAGCAGGGGGCTTCTATGGCTACACCTTC. It specifies CATRAGGFYGYTF.

The gene calls are TRBV5-6 and TRBJ2-7, with 9 bases matching TRBD1. Trimming cost V 6 bases and J 5 bases; bases outside gene matches: 9. Germline V gives CDR1 SGHDT, CDR2 YYEEEE. The CDR3 length is 14 residues. The DNA of the CDR3 is TGTGCCAGCACCCGACGACAGGGGGGTCACGAGCAGTACTTC. Translating it yields CASTRRQGGHEQYF.

The rearrangement uses TRBV6-1 and TRBJ1-6; 10 nucleotides match TRBD1. The CDR3 has 18 residues. With V trimmed by 3 bases and J by 0 bases, 5 bases remained unmatched. The germline CDR1 and CDR2 sequences are MNHNS and SASEGT. Here the CDR3 reads CASSDPRTGGSYNSPLHF. CDR3 DNA sequence: TGTGCCAGCAGTGATCCCAGGACAGGGGGCTCCTATAATTCACCCCTCCACTTT.

The rearrangement uses TRBV9 and TRBJ2-3; 7 nucleotides align to TRBD1. CDR3 length equals 16 residues. Germline V gene lookup returns CDR1 SGDLS and CDR2 YYNGEE. Trimming at V came to 4 bases and at J to 0 bases, leaving 8 bases not matched to a gene. CDR3 protein: CASSSTGQESTDTQYF. CDR3 DNA sequence: TGTGCCAGCAGCTCCACCGGACAGGAAAGCACAGATACGCAGTATTTT.

This sequence joins TRBV6-5 and TRBJ2-1; 7 bases align to TRBD1. The CDR3 is made up of 13 amino acids. V was clipped by 7 bases and J by 10 bases; unmatched bases: 10. Per germline, CDR1 MNHEY and CDR2 SVGAGI. The CDR3 region is CASTKTGTAEQFF. DNA of the CDR3: TGTGCCAGCACCAAAACAGGGACAGCCGAGCAGTTCTTC.

This clone was found a few times. The chain joins TRBV15 to TRBJ1-4; a weak D match, TRBD1 (6 bases). Germline CDR1 LNHNV, CDR2 YYDKDF (reference sequence). V lost 6 bases to trimming and J lost 0 bases, with 23 bases between them. The CDR3 runs 19 residues. The CDR3 protein is CATRSRGQPVGATNEKLFF. CDR3 bases: TGTGCCACCAGGTCCCGCGGACAGCCCGTGGGGGCAACTAATGAAAAACTGTTTTTT. Filled out from reference TRBV15 and TRBJ1-4, the complete variable domain reads DAMVIQNPRYQVTQFGKPVTLSCSQTLNHNVMYWYQQKSSQAPKLLFHYYDKDFNNEADTPDNFQSRRPNTSFCFLDIRSPGLGDTAMYLCATRSRGQPVGATNEKLFFGSGTQLSVL.

With respect to this clone: A read error may explain this, as a much larger clone is one base away. Other DNA sequences of this sample code for an identical CDR3. The genes are TRBV5-1 and TRBJ2-2, with 11 bases lining up with TRBD2. Germline V gene lookup returns CDR1 SGHRS and CDR2 YFSETQ. CDR3 length equals 19 residues. J gave up 1 base and V 0 bases, and 8 bases lay outside the gene matches. The CDR3 nucleotides are TGCGCCAGCAGCTTGGCTCTAGCGGGGGGCAAAAAGAACACCGGGGAGCTGTTTTTT. Translated: CASSLALAGGKKNTGELFF.